The 29 T cell receptor beta chains listed next were all sequenced from one sample in a study of cytomegalovirus exposure and HLA in healthy donors. With 60 Vbeta and 13 Jbeta primers, the PCR was carried out. TCRdb's copy holds only in-frame clones and misses some; the assay was immunoSEQ multiplex PCR. This table holds more than 200,000 clones. Sequenced: PBMCs. These TCRs come from a woman in her twenties or thirties in good health and CMV-seropositive.

This rearrangement joins TRBV2 to TRBJ2-3, with a possible D match to TRBD1 (5 bases). This CDR3 is built from 14 residues. V dropped 8 bases and J dropped 0 bases, with 12 bases sitting between them. The germline gives CDR1 SNHLY, CDR2 FYNNEI. This CDR3 is CASHRLSSTDTQYF. CDR3 nucleotide sequence: TGTGCCAGCCACAGGCTATCAAGCACAGATACGCAGTATTTT.

Here the CDR3 DNA reads TGTGCCAGCAGCTTCCCGACTAGCGGGAGGGGAAGCTCCTACAATGAGCAGTTCTTC. Protein product: CASSFPTSGRGSSYNEQFF. The chain employs TRBV7-6 and TRBJ2-1; 14 bases are shared with TRBD2. The ends lost 3 bases at V and 0 bases at J; junction bases unmatched: 7. The germline V gene encodes CDR1 SGHVS and CDR2 FNYEAQ. The CDR3 totals 19 residues.

CDR3 nucleotide sequence: TGTGCCAGCAGCCTTGGACTAGCGCGCACAGATACGCAGTATTTT. Its translation: CASSLGLARTDTQYF. The chain recombines TRBV7-2 with TRBJ2-3, with 9 bases fitting TRBD2. Germline V gives CDR1 SGHTA, CDR2 FQGNSA. CDR3 length equals 15 residues. Trimming at V came to 5 bases and at J to 1 base, leaving 4 bases not matched to a gene.

The genes are TRBV5-5 and TRBJ1-3; no clear D gene. Trimming removed 4 bases at V and 11 bases at J, with 19 bases between. The CDR3 sequence is 14 residues long. Germline V gene lookup returns CDR1 SGHKS and CDR2 YYEKEE (reference sequence). The CDR3 DNA follows: TGTGCCAGCAGCCCTGCTCCTGCCACACCTTCCATATATTTT. This translates into CASSPAPATPSIYF.

This chain uses TRBV30 with TRBJ2-2; D may be TRBD2 (6 bases). This CDR3 is 14 amino acids long. Germline assignment: CDR1 GTSNPN and CDR2 SVGIG (reference sequence). V was shortened by 3 bases and J by 4 bases, with 12 bases between the two germline ends. This CDR3 reads CAWSGQGGTGELFF. CDR3 in DNA: TGTGCCTGGAGCGGGCAGGGAGGCACCGGGGAGCTGTTTTTT.

Regarding this clone: In the same sample, other DNA sequences code for this CDR3. V usage is TRBV5-1 and J usage is TRBJ1-5; 8 bases map to TRBD1. V trimming: 0 bases; J trimming: 7 bases; junction bases outside the gene matches: 3. Germline V gene sequence: CDR1 SGHRS, CDR2 YFSETQ. The CDR3 is 14 amino acids. This chain's CDR3 is CASSLGPGGQPQHF. CDR3 coding DNA: TGCGCCAGCAGCTTGGGGCCAGGGGGCCAGCCCCAGCATTTT. Supplemented by reference TRBV5-1 and TRBJ1-5, the full variable domain reads KAGVTQTPRYLIKTRGQQVTLSCSPISGHRSVSWYQQTPGQGLQFLFEYFSETQRNKGNFPGRFSGRQFSNSRSEMNVSTLELGDSALYLCASSLGPGGQPQHFGDGTRLSIL.

J is TRBJ1-1 and V is TRBV5-1, with TRBD1 matching 9 bases. CDR1 is SGHRS and CDR2 is YFSETQ in the germline V gene. The CDR3 runs 17 residues. V dropped 3 bases and J dropped 6; count of bases not matched to a gene: 15. The CDR3 nucleotides read TGCGCCAGCAGCTCCGCCGGGACAGGGTATGTTGACGCTGAAGCTTTCTTT. Translating it yields CASSSAGTGYVDAEAFF. Looking up the rest from reference TRBV5-1 and TRBJ1-1 gives the full variable domain: KAGVTQTPRYLIKTRGQQVTLSCSPISGHRSVSWYQQTPGQGLQFLFEYFSETQRNKGNFPGRFSGRQFSNSRSEMNVSTLELGDSALYLCASSSAGTGYVDAEAFFGQGTRLTVV.

This rearrangement joins TRBV7-2 to TRBJ2-3, with D maybe TRBD2 (6 bases). The germline V gene has CDR1 SGHTA and CDR2 FQGNSA. V was shortened by 5 bases and J by 3 bases, with 15 bases between the two germline ends. The CDR3 sequence is 15 residues long. The CDR3 bases are TGTGCCAGCAGCCGACCGGGACTCTCGACAGATACGCAGTATTTT. It codes for CASSRPGLSTDTQYF. The full variable domain, in which reference TRBV7-2 and TRBJ2-3 provide the parts outside the CDR3, is GAGVSQSPSNKVTEKGKDVELRCDPISGHTALYWYRQSLGQGLEFLIYFQGNSAPDKSGLPSDRFSAERTGGSVSTLTIQRTQQEDSAVYLCASSRPGLSTDTQYFGPGTRLTVL.

The rearrangement links TRBV2 to TRBJ1-5; D ambiguous. Germline CDR1 is SNHLY and CDR2 is FYNNEI. The CDR3 runs 12 residues. V gave up 6 bases and J gave up 4 bases, with 7 bases separating them. For the CDR3, the DNA is TGTGCCAGCAGACAGTATAATCAGCCCCAGCATTTT. It is translated as CASRQYNQPQHF.

J is TRBJ2-2 and V is TRBV10-1; TRBD2 matches at 8 bases. This CDR3 has 15 residues. Germline values: CDR1 WNHNN, CDR2 SYGVQD (reference sequence). The J segment lost 7 bases and the V segment lost 0 bases, leaving 4 bases of the junction unmatched. The CDR3 DNA reads TGCGCCAGCAGTGAGTCGACGGGAGGGTACGGGGAGCTGTTTTTT. The encoded protein is CASSESTGGYGELFF.

V gene TRBV2 combines with J gene TRBJ1-1; tentative D call: TRBD1 (5 bases). The CDR3 has 13 amino acids. The ends were cut back, 6 bases at V and 1 base at J, with 9 bases in the middle. Germline-derived CDR1 and CDR2 are SNHLY and FYNNEI. CDR3 sequence: CASRQDRNTEAFF. DNA of the CDR3: TGTGCCAGCAGGCAAGACAGGAACACTGAAGCTTTCTTT.

The CDR3 nucleotides read TGTGCCAGCACCTTCCGGCTAGAGGGCGGGGAGCTGTTTTTT. It specifies CASTFRLEGGELFF. The rearrangement links TRBV5-4 to TRBJ2-2; a possible D gene is TRBD2 (5 bases). The V gene lost 6 bases and the J gene lost 7 bases, with 16 bases spanning the gap. Germline V gene sequence: CDR1 SGHNT, CDR2 YYREEE (reference sequence). This CDR3 contains 14 residues.

The V gene is TRBV21-1, the J gene TRBJ1-2. TRBV21-1 is labeled a pseudogene. The CDR3 covers 13 residues. The CDR3 is CASSKLRSYGYTF. The DNA of the CDR3 is TGTGCCAGCAGCAAATTGAGGTCCTATGGCTACACCTTC.

This chain links TRBV19 with TRBJ2-7; 7 bases are shared with TRBD1. This CDR3 spans 14 amino acids. Germline lookup yields CDR1 LNHDA and CDR2 SQIVND (reference sequence). Trimming cost V 3 bases and J 3 bases; bases outside gene matches: 5. The CDR3 DNA reads as TGTGCCAGTAGTATTGGGACAGCCTACTACGAGCAGTACTTC. It translates to CASSIGTAYYEQYF.

V usage is TRBV7-8 and J usage is TRBJ2-1, with 12 nucleotides matching TRBD2. After removal of 1 base from V and 1 base from J, the junction contained 8 bases not matched to a gene. The CDR3 loop spans 19 amino acids. The germline V gene has CDR1 SGHVS and CDR2 FQNEAQ. CDR3 sequence reads: CASSLGPSSGRASYNEQFF. The CDR3 DNA is TGTGCCAGCAGCTTAGGGCCCTCTAGCGGGAGGGCTTCCTACAATGAGCAGTTCTTC.

This chain uses TRBV6-5 with TRBJ2-1, with 15 bases that match TRBD2. The CDR3 is made up of 15 amino acids. The germline gives CDR1 MNHEY, CDR2 SVGAGI. The trim removed 5 bases at V and 9 bases at J, leaving 5 bases unmatched. CDR3 in amino acids: CASSIWTSGGVEQFF. The CDR3, as DNA: TGTGCCAGCAGTATCTGGACTAGCGGGGGGGTTGAGCAGTTCTTC.

V usage is TRBV10-1 and J usage is TRBJ2-5, with a tentative D call TRBD1 (5 bases). Deletions cut 3 bases from V and 5 bases from J, with 13 bases between. The CDR3 is 14 residues long. Germline CDR1 reads WNHNN; CDR2 reads SYGVQD (reference sequence). The CDR3 loop reads CASSEAGPKETQYF. DNA of the CDR3: TGCGCCAGCAGTGAAGCAGGGCCGAAGGAGACCCAGTACTTC.

The J gene is TRBJ2-1, the V gene TRBV5-1; 8 positions match TRBD2. Losses at the gene ends were 4 bases for V and 1 base for J; bases not matched to a gene: 4. The CDR3 totals 15 residues. The germline V gene encodes CDR1 SGHRS and CDR2 YFSETQ. The CDR3: CASSPGGGSYNEQFF. CDR3 bases: TGCGCCAGCAGCCCGGGAGGGGGATCCTACAATGAGCAGTTCTTC.

The chain joins TRBV6-1 to TRBJ2-2, with TRBD1 identical over 9 bases. The junction had 7 bases not matched to a gene; V was cut back by 6 bases and J by 5 bases. This CDR3 comprises 15 residues. CDR1 and CDR2 from the germline V gene are MNHNS and SASEGT. CDR3: CASSPGTGRTGELFF. CDR3 DNA: TGTGCCAGCAGCCCCGGGACAGGGCGAACCGGGGAGCTGTTTTTT.

This chain links TRBV6-1 with TRBJ1-2; 9 nucleotides align to TRBD1. Looked up from germline, CDR1 is MNHNS and CDR2 is SASEGT. CDR3 length: 15 residues. J lost 8 bases, V lost 6 bases, and 13 bases had no gene match. CDR3 in amino acids: CASRVTQGALKGYTF. Written as DNA, the CDR3 is TGTGCCAGCAGGGTTACACAGGGGGCGCTGAAAGGCTACACCTTC.

This chain uses TRBV18 with TRBJ2-1; D remains unclear. Germline CDR1 reads KGHSH; CDR2 reads LQKENI. The CDR3 spans 16 residues. V was shortened by 4 bases and J by 0 bases, with 13 bases between the two germline ends. CDR3 amino acids: CASSLGAGNSYNEQFF. As DNA, the CDR3 is TGTGCCAGCTCACTAGGTGCAGGTAACTCCTACAATGAGCAGTTCTTC.

The rearrangement uses TRBV6-6 and TRBJ1-3, with D maybe TRBD1 (5 bases). The CDR3 is made up of 12 amino acids. The germline CDR1 and CDR2 sequences are MNHNY and SVGAGI (reference sequence). Trimming took 8 bases from V and 7 from J, leaving 12 bases between them. Here the CDR3 reads CASGGGRNTIYF. CDR3 in DNA: TGTGCCAGCGGCGGGGGACGGAACACCATATATTTT.

The chain combines TRBV10-3 with TRBJ1-5, with TRBD1 identical over 12 bases. Germline assignment: CDR1 ENHRY and CDR2 SYGVKD. The CDR3 loop spans 17 amino acids. The ends lost 6 bases at V and 3 bases at J; junction bases unmatched: 9. The CDR3 reads CAIRAGTGGNPNQPQHF. DNA for the CDR3: TGTGCCATCAGGGCCGGGACAGGGGGCAACCCCAATCAGCCCCAGCATTTT.

The chain combines TRBV29-1 with TRBJ1-2; D is undetermined. With 4 bases removed from V and 6 bases from J, the gap between germline ends came to 15 bases. This CDR3 has 13 amino acids. The germline CDR1 and CDR2 sequences are SQVTM and ANQGSEA. The CDR3 DNA sequence: TGCAGCGTTGGAGAGACTATGGGGAATGGCTACACCTTC. Encoded protein: CSVGETMGNGYTF.

This chain connects TRBV15 to TRBJ2-7, with D perhaps matching TRBD2 (8 bases). This CDR3 comprises 15 residues. The V end was cut by 5 bases, the J end by 0 bases, with 14 bases between. The V gene's germline CDR1 is LNHNV and CDR2 YYDKDF (reference sequence). As DNA, the CDR3 is TGTGCCACCAGCCGGGAGGGACAGCTCTCCTACGAGCAGTACTTC. It encodes CATSREGQLSYEQYF.

The chain links TRBV27 to TRBJ2-7, with 8 nucleotides matching TRBD1. CDR3 length: 16 amino acids. The germline V gene encodes CDR1 MNHEY and CDR2 SMNVEV (reference sequence). Unmatched junction bases numbered 14, after V lost 6 bases and J lost 4 bases. The CDR3 sequence is CASRPLDGQGFYEQYF. CDR3 bases: TGTGCCAGCAGGCCGCTGGACGGACAGGGTTTTTACGAGCAGTACTTC.

V is TRBV5-1 and J is TRBJ1-5, with 7 bases lining up with TRBD1. The CDR3 has 16 amino acids. Per the germline V gene, CDR1 is SGHRS and CDR2 is YFSETQ. J lost 5 bases, V lost 4 bases, and 12 bases had no gene match. The CDR3 here is CASSGTPTGSYQPQHF. Here the CDR3 DNA reads TGCGCCAGCAGCGGAACACCGACAGGGTCTTATCAGCCCCAGCATTTT. Using reference TRBV5-1 and TRBJ1-5 for the parts outside the CDR3, the full variable domain is KAGVTQTPRYLIKTRGQQVTLSCSPISGHRSVSWYQQTPGQGLQFLFEYFSETQRNKGNFPGRFSGRQFSNSRSEMNVSTLELGDSALYLCASSGTPTGSYQPQHFGDGTRLSIL.

The chain joins TRBV5-1 to TRBJ1-2; 10 nucleotides match TRBD1. Trimming at V came to 5 bases and at J to 4 bases, leaving 8 bases not matched to a gene. Germline values: CDR1 SGHRS, CDR2 YFSETQ. The CDR3 loop spans 15 amino acids. CDR3 sequence (DNA): TGCGCCAGCAGAAAAGGGACAGGGGATCCCTATGGCTACACCTTC. Protein sequence: CASRKGTGDPYGYTF.

The chain has TRBV19 and TRBJ2-7, with a weak D call TRBD2 (5 bases). The germline gives CDR1 LNHDA, CDR2 SQIVND (reference sequence). The CDR3 runs 15 residues. V lost 5 bases and J lost 0, with 14 bases in between. This CDR3 is CASSPTGKSSYEQYF. The CDR3 coding sequence is TGTGCCAGTAGTCCGACCGGGAAGAGCTCCTACGAGCAGTACTTC.